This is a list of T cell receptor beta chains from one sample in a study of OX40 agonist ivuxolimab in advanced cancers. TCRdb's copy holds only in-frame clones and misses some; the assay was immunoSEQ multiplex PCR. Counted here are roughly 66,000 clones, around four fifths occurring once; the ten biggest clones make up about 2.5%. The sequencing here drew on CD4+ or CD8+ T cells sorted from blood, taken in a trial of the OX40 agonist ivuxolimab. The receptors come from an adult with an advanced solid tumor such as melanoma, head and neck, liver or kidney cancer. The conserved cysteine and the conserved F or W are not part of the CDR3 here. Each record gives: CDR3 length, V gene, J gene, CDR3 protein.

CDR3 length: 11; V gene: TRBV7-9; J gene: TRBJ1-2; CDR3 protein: ASSPGQVYGYT
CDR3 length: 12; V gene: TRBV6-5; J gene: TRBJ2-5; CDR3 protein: ASSYMVARETQY
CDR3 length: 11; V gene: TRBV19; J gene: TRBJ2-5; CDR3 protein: ASSIAGTETQY
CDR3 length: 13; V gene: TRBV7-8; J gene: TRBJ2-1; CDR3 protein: ASSLTGSSYNEQF
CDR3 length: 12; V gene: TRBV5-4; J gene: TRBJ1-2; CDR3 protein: ASKGTSFAYGYT
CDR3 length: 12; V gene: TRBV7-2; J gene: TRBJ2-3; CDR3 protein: ASSYRHFTDTQY
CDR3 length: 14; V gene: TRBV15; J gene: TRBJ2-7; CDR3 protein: ATSRSLAMGIGEQY
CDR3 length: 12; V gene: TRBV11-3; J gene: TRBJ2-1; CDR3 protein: ASSLGLAGNEQF
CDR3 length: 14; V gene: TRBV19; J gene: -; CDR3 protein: ASSPLNTGLSYEQY
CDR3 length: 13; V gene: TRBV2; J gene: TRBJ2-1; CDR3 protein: ASSKLAGVDNEQF
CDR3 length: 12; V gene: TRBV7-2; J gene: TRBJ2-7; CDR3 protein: ASSLRGYTYEQY
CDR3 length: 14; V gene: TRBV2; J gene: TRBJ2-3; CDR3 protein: ATSPGRRETKDTQY
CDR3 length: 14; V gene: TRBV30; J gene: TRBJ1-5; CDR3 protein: AWSVGTGYSNQPQH
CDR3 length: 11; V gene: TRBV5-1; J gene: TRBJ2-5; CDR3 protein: ASRQDTRGEGY
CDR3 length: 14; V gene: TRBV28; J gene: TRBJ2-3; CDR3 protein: ASRSSEASMADTQY
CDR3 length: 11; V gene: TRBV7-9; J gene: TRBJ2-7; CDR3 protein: ASSLETMGVQY
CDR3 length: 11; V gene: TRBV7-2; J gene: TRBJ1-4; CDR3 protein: ASSFLGNEKLF